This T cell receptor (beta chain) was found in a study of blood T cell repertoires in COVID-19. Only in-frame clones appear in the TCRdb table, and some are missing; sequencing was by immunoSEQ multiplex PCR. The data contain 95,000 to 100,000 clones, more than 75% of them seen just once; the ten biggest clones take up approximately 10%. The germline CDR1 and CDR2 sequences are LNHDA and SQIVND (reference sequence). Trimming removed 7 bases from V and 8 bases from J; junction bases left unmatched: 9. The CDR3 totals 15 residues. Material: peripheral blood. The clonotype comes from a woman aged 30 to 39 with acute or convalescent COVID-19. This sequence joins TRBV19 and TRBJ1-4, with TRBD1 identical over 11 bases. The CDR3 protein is CASNLLGQGVEKLFF. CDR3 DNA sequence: TGTGCCAGTAATCTTCTGGGACAGGGGGTCGAAAAACTGTTTTTT.